This T cell receptor beta chain was found in a study of T cell responses to AZD1222 COVID-19 vaccine. The V segment lost 3 bases and the J segment 6 bases; nucleotides outside the gene matches: 8. Germline V CDR1 and CDR2: SGHAT, FQNNGV. The CDR3 extends over 15 amino acids. Study-wide points: Donors were mostly white British, more females; clonal diversity possibly underestimated.

Measured with immunoSEQ multiplex PCR; TCRdb has only the in-frame clones, and not every one. The table has over 150,000 clones, roughly 90% seen once. As for this clone: What it binds is unknown.

The sample was peripheral blood, taken on day 0 of MenACWY control vaccination. This chain joins TRBV11-2 and TRBJ2-3, with 8 bases identical to TRBD2. The receptor was isolated from an adult in good health. CDR3 in amino acids: CASSFGTSLADTQYF. CDR3 bases: TGTGCCAGCAGCTTCGGGACTAGTTTGGCGGATACGCAGTATTTT.